Given below is one TCR beta chain in context. Assay used: immunoSEQ multiplex PCR; TCRdb lists only in-frame clones, some missing. The data hold millions of clones, with approximately 95% observed a single time. This sample is part of a study of shared clonotypes between healthy human individuals. At the level of the study: CD4 naive and memory got three plates each, CD8 naive two, CD8 memory one.

The germline V gene encodes CDR1 SGHNT and CDR2 YENEEA. The CDR3 contains 15 residues. The ends were cut back, 1 base at V and 2 bases at J, with 10 bases in the middle. V is TRBV11-3 and J is TRBJ2-3; a possible D gene is TRBD1 (6 bases). The clonotype was recovered from a man younger than 30 in good health. Some clones in this sample may be carry-over from other donors' samples. Input material: naive CD4+ T cells from PBMCs. Subset: CD45RA+ positively selected. The CDR3 is CASSLGQAYTDTQYF. The DNA for the CDR3 is TGTGCCAGCAGCTTAGGACAGGCCTACACAGATACGCAGTATTTT. The variable domain in full, with the rest retrieved from reference TRBV11-3 and TRBJ2-3, is EAGVVQSPRYKIIEKKQPVAFWCNPISGHNTLYWYLQNLGQGPELLIRYENEEAVDDSQLPKDRFSAERLKGVDSTLKIQPAELGDSAVYLCASSLGQAYTDTQYFGPGTRLTVL.